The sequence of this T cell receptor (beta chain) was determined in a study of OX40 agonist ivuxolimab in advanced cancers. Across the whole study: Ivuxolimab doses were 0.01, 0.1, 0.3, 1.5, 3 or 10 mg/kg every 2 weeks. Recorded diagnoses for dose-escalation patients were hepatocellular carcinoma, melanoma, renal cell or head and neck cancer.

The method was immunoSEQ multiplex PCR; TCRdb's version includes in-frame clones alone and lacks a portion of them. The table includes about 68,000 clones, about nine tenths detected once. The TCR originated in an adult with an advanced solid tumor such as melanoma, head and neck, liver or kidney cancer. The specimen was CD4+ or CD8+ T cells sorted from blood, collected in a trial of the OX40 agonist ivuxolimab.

CDR3 region: CASSPRVASTDTQYF. CDR3 DNA: TGTGCCAGCAGCCCAAGGGTAGCTAGCACAGATACGCAGTATTTT. This chain connects TRBV7-2 to TRBJ2-3; D is unresolved. Deletions cut 5 bases from V and 0 bases from J, with 12 bases between. The CDR3 consists of 15 residues. The V gene's germline CDR1 is SGHTA and CDR2 FQGNSA.